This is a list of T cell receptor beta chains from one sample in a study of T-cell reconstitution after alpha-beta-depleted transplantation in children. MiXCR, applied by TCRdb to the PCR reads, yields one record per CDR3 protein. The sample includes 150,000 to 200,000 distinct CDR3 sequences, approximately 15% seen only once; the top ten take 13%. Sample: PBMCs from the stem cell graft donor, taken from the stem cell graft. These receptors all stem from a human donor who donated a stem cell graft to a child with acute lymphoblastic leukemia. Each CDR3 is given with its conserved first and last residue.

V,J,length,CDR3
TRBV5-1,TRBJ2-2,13,CASSLDNAGELFF
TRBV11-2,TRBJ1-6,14,CASSLAGFNSPLHF
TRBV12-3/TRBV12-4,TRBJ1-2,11,CASKRNYGYTF
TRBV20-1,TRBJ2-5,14,CSASAGTSTGTQYF
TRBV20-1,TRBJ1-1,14,CSATPDRGGTEAFF
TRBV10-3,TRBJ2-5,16,CAISASSGRGQETQYF
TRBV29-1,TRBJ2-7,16,CSVEDVSSGRNGEQYF
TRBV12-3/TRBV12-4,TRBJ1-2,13,CASSLLGTDGYTF
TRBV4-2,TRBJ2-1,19,CASSPGIKRTGGSYNEQFF
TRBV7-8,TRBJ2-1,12,CASSPPGSEQFF
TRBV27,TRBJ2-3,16,CASSSLAESFTDTQYF
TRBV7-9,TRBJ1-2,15,CASSFPLTTNYGYTF
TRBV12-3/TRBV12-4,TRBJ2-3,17,CASSSLWELGFPDTQYF
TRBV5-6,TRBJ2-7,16,CASSLTGQGASYEQYF
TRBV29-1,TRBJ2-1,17,CSVRKREELSVYNEQFF
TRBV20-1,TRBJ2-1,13,CSAREHGMGDQFF
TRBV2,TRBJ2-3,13,CASTGTRRDTQYF
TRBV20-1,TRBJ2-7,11,CSAIDFTEQYF
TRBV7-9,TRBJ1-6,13,CASSPPTGAPLHF
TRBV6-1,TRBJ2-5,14,CASSPQGPWETQYF
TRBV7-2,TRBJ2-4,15,CASSFARQGKNIQYF
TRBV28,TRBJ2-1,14,CASSAPDNYNEQFF
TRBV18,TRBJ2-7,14,CASSPGRAALEQYF
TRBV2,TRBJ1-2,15,CASSGTTGTNYGYTF
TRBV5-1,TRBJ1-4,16,CASSRTTGDTNEKLFF
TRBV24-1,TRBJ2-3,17,CATSDRGPKFFPDTQYF
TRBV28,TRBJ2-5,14,CASSTPGTLETQYF
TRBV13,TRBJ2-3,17,CASSLDTGPLGTDTQYF
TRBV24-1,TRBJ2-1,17,CATSGIATGSSYNEQFF
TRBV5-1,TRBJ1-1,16,CASSLDGAGLNTEAFF
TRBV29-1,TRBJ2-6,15,CSAGQGYSGANVLTF
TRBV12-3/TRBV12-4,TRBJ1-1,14,CASMERGGSTEAFF
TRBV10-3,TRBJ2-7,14,CAISGTGEAREQYF
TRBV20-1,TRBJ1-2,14,CSASGGRRGYGYTF